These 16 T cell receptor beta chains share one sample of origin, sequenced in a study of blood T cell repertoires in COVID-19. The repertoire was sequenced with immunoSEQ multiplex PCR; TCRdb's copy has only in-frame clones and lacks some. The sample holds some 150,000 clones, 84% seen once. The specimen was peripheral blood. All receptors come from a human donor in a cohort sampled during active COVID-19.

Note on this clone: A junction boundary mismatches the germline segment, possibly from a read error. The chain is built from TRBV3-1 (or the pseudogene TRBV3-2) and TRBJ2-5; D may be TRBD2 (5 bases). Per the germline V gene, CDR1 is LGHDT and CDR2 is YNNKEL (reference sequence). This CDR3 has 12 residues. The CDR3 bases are TGTGCCAGCAGCCAAGCACAGTCTAGCCTCGACTTC. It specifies CASSQAQSSLDF.

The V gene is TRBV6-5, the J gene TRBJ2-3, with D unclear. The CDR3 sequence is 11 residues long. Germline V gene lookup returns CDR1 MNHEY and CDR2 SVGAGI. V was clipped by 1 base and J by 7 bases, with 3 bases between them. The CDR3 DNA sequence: TGTGCCAGCAGTTACTTCAATACGCAGTATTTT. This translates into CASSYFNTQYF.

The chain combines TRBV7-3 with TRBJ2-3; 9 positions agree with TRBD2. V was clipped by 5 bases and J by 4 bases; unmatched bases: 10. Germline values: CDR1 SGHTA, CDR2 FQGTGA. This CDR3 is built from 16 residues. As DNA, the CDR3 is TGTGCCAGCAGCCGCACCGGGACTAGCTTATCAGATACGCAGTATTTT. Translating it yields CASSRTGTSLSDTQYF.

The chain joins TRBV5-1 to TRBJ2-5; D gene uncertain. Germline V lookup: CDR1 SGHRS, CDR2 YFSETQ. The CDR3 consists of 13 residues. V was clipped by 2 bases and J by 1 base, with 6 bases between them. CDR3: CASSFGSQETQYF. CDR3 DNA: TGCGCCAGCAGCTTCGGGTCCCAAGAGACCCAGTACTTC.

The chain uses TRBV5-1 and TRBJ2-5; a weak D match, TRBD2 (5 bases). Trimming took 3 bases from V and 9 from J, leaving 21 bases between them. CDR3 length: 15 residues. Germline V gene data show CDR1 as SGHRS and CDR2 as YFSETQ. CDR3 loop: CASSSNPRTSSSQYF. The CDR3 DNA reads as TGCGCCAGCAGCTCCAACCCGCGAACTAGTAGTTCCCAGTACTTC.

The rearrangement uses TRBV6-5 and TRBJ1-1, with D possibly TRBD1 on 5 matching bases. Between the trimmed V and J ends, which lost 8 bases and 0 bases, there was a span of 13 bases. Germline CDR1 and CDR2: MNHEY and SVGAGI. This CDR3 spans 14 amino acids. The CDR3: CASLKGSLNTEAFF. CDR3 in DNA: TGTGCCAGCCTTAAGGGGTCCTTGAACACTGAAGCTTTCTTT.

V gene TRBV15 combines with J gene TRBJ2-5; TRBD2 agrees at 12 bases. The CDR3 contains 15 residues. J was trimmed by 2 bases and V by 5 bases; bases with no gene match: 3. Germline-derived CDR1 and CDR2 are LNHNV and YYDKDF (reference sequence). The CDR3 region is CATSPGLAGQETQYF. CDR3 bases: TGTGCCACCAGCCCCGGACTAGCGGGACAAGAGACCCAGTACTTC.

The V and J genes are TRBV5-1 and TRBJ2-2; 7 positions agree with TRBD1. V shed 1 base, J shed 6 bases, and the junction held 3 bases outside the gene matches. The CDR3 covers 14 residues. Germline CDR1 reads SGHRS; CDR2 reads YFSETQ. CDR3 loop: CASSLMTGSGELFF. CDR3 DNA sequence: TGCGCCAGCAGCTTGATGACAGGGTCCGGGGAGCTGTTTTTT.

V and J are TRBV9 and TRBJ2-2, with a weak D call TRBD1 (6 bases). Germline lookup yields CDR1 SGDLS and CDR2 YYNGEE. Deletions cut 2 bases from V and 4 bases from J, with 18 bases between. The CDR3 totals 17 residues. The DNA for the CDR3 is TGTGCCAGCAGCGTTTCCCCGAGGACAGAGGTCACCGGGGAGCTGTTTTTT. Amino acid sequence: CASSVSPRTEVTGELFF.

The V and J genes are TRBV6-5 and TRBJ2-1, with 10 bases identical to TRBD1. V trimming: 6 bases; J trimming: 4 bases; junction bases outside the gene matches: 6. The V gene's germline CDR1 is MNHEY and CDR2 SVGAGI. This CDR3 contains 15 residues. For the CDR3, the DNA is TGTGCCAGCAGGTCCCCGGGACAGGGGTACAATGAGCAGTTCTTC. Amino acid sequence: CASRSPGQGYNEQFF.

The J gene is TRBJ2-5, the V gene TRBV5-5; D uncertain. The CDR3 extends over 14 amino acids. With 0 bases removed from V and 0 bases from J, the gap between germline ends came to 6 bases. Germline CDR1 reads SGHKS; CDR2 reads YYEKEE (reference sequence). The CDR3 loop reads CASSLGQNQETQYF. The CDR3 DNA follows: TGTGCCAGCAGCTTGGGGCAGAACCAAGAGACCCAGTACTTC.

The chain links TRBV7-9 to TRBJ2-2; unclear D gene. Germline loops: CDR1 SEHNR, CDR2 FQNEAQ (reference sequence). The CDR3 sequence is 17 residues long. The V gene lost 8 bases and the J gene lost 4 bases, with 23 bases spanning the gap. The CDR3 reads CASLDLLSGRGTGELFF. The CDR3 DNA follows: TGTGCCAGCCTGGATCTCTTATCGGGTCGAGGCACCGGGGAGCTGTTTTTT.

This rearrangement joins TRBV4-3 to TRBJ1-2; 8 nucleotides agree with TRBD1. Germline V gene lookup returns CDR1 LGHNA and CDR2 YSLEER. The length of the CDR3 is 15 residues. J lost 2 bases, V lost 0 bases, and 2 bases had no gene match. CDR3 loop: CASSQDTGGNYGYTF. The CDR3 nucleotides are TGCGCCAGCAGCCAAGACACAGGGGGAAACTATGGCTACACCTTC.

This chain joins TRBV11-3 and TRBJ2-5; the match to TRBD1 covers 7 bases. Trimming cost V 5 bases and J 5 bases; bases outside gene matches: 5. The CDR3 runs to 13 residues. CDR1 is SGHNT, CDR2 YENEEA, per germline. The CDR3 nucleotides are TGTGCCAGCAGCGTGGACAGGCGGGAGACCCAGTACTTC. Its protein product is CASSVDRRETQYF.

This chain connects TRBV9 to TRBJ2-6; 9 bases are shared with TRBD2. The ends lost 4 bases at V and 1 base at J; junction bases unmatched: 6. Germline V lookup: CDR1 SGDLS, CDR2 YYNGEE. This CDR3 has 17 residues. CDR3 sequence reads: CASSPLGLASGANVLTF. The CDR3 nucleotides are TGTGCCAGCAGCCCCTTGGGACTAGCTTCTGGGGCCAACGTCCTGACTTTC. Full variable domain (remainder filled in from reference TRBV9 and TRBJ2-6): DSGVTQTPKHLITATGQRVTLRCSPRSGDLSVYWYQQSLDQGLQFLIQYYNGEERAKGNILERFSAQQFPDLHSELNLSSLELGDSALYFCASSPLGLASGANVLTFGAGSRLTVL.

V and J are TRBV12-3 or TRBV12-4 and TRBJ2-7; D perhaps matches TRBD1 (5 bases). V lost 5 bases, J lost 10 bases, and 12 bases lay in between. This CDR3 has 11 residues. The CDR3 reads CASSVDSYQYF. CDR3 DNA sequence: TGTGCCAGCAGTGTCGACAGTTACCAGTACTTC.